This T cell receptor beta chain was sequenced during a study of cytomegalovirus exposure and HLA in healthy donors. As for the study in general: Earlier findings included about 120 million unique TCR beta sequences obtained from about 180 million T cells. Findings and caveats of the study: When presence/absence was analysed, sequencing depth was taken to be roughly uniform across donors. One later analysis reportedly identified an Asian-associated ancestry cluster that showed fewer N-insertions than the approximately 700-donor mean.

Concerning this clone: The antigen remains unidentified.

This CDR3 has 13 residues. From germline, CDR1 is SGHVS and CDR2 FQNEAQ. Deletions cut 5 bases from V and 10 bases from J, with 15 bases between. PCR employed 60 Vbeta and 13 Jbeta primers. TCRdb's copy holds only in-frame clones and misses some; the assay was immunoSEQ multiplex PCR. Counted here are about 77,000 clones, 60% to 85% occurring once; the ten biggest clones make up approximately 4.5%. Sequencing used PBMCs. J is TRBJ2-1 and V is TRBV7-8; TRBD2 might be the D (5 bases). This sequence originates from a middle-aged man in good health and CMV-seronegative. CDR3 bases: TGTGCCAGCAGCACCCCCGGTGGGGAGGAGCAGTTCTTC. Encoded protein: CASSTPGGEEQFF. Using reference TRBV7-8 and TRBJ2-1 for the parts outside the CDR3, the full variable domain is GAGVSQSPRYKVAKRGQDVALRCDPISGHVSLFWYQQALGQGPEFLTYFQNEAQLDKSGLPSDRFFAERPEGSVSTLKIQRTQQEDSAVYLCASSTPGGEEQFFGPGTRLTVL.